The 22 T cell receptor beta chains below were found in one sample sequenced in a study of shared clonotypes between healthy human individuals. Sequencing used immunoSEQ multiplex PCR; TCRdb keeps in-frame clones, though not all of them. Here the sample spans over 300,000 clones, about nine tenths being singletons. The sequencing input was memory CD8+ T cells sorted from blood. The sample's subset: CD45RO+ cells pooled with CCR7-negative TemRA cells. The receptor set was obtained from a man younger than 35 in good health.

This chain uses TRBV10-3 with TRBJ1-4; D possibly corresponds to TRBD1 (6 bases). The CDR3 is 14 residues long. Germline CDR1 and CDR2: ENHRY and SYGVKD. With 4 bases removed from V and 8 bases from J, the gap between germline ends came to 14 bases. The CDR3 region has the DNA TGTGCCATCAGTGGTGGTGGGGGCGAAGAAAAACTGTTTTTT. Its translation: CAISGGGGEEKLFF.

The CDR3 reads CASSYPGQRQETQYF. Here the CDR3 DNA reads TGTGCCAGCAGCTACCCGGGACAGAGACAAGAGACCCAGTACTTC. The chain joins TRBV11-2 to TRBJ2-5, with 7 bases matching TRBD1. CDR3 length: 15 amino acids. J gave up 2 bases and V 4 bases, and 7 bases lay outside the gene matches. From germline, CDR1 is SGHAT and CDR2 FQNNGV.

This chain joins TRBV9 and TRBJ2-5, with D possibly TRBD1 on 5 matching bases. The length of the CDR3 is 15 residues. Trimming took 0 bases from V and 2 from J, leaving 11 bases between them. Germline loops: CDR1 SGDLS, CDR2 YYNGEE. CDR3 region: CASSVGGVVQETQYF. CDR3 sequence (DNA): TGTGCCAGCAGCGTAGGGGGCGTGGTGCAAGAGACCCAGTACTTC.

This CDR3 reads CASSLGSLYGYTF. The CDR3 DNA reads as TGTGCCAGCAGCTTGGGCAGTCTCTATGGCTACACCTTC. The chain is built from TRBV5-6 and TRBJ1-2; D is unclear. Between the trimmed V and J ends, which lost 0 bases and 4 bases, there was a span of 7 bases. CDR3 length: 13 residues. Germline CDR1 SGHDT, CDR2 YYEEEE.

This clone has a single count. Here the CDR3 DNA reads TGTGCCAGCAGCTATTTGGGCCGGGCGACAGGGGAGACCCAGTACTTC. Its protein is CASSYLGRATGETQYF. The chain joins TRBV7-9 to TRBJ2-5, with 7 bases that match TRBD1. Germline V gives CDR1 SEHNR, CDR2 FQNEAQ (reference sequence). V lost 4 bases and J lost 5; bases outside the gene matches: 13. The CDR3 sequence is 16 residues long. The whole variable domain, remainder taken from reference TRBV7-9 and TRBJ2-5, is DTGVSQNPRHKITKRGQNVTFRCDPISEHNRLYWYRQTLGQGPEFLTYFQNEAQLEKSRLLSDRFSAERPKGSFSTLEIQRTEQGDSAMYLCASSYLGRATGETQYFGPGTRLLVL.

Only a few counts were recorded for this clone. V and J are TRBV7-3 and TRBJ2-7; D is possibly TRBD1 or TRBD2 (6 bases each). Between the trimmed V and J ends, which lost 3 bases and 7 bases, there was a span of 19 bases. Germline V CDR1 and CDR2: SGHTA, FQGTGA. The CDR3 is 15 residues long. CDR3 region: CASSFPQGRMREQYF. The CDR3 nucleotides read TGTGCCAGCAGCTTCCCCCAGGGGAGGATGAGGGAGCAGTACTTC.

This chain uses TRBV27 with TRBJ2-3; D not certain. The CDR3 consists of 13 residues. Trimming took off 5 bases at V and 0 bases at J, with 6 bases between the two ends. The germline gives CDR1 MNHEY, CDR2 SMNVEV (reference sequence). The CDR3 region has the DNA TGTGCCAGCAGTCGAACTAGCACAGATACGCAGTATTTT. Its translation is CASSRTSTDTQYF.

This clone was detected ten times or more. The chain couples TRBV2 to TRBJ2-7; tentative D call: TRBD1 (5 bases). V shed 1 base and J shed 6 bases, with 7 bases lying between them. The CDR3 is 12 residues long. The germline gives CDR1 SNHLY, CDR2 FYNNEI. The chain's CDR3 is CASSEEGFEQYF. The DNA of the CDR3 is TGTGCCAGCAGTGAAGAGGGGTTCGAGCAGTACTTC. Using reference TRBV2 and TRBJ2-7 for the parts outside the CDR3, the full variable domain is EPEVTQTPSHQVTQMGQEVILRCVPISNHLYFYWYRQILGQKVEFLVSFYNNEISEKSEIFDDQFSVERPDGSNFTLKIRSTKLEDSAMYFCASSEEGFEQYFGPGTRLTVT.

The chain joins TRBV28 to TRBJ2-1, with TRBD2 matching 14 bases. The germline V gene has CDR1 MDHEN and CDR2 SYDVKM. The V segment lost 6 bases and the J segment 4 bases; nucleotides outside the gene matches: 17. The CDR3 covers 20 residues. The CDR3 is CASRRYPGLAGEGHYNEQFF. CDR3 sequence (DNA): TGTGCCAGCAGGCGCTATCCGGGACTAGCGGGAGAAGGCCATTACAATGAGCAGTTCTTC. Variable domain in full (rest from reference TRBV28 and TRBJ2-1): DVKVTQSSRYLVKRTGEKVFLECVQDMDHENMFWYRQDPGLGLRLIYFSYDVKMKEKGDIPEGYSVSREKKERFSLILESASTNQTSMYLCASRRYPGLAGEGHYNEQFFGPGTRLTVL.

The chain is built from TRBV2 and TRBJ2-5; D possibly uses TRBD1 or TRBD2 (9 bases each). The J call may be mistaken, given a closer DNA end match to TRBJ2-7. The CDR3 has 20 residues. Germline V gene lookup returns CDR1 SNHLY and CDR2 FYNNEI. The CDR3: CASSDEDGTGPSSGTYEQYF. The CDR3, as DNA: TGTGCCAGCAGTGATGAGGACGGGACAGGGCCGTCTAGCGGGACCTACGAGCAGTACTTC.

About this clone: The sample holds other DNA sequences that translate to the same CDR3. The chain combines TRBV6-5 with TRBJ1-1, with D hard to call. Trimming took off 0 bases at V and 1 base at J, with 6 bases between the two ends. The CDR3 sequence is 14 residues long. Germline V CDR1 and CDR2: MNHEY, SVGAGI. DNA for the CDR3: TGTGCCAGCAGTTACTCTGAGGGGAACACTGAAGCTTTCTTT. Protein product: CASSYSEGNTEAFF.

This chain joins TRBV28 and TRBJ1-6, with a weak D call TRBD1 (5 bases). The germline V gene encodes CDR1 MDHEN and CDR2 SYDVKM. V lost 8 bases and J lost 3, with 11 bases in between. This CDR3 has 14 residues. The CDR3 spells CASSGAGYNSPLHF. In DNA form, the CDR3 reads TGTGCCAGCTCTGGGGCGGGCTATAATTCACCCCTCCACTTT.

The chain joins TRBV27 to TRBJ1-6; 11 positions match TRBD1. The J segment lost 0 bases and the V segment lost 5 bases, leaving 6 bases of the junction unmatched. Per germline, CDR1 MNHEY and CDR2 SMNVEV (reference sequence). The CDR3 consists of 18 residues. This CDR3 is CASSPYGTGGSYNSPLHF. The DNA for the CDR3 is TGTGCCAGCAGTCCATACGGGACAGGGGGCTCCTATAATTCACCCCTCCACTTT.

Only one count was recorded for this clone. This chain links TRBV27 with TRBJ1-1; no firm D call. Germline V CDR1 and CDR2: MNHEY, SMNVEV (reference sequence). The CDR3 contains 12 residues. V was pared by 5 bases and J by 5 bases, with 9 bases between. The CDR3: CASSPPGTEAFF. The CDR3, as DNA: TGTGCCAGCAGTCCTCCGGGGACTGAAGCTTTCTTT.

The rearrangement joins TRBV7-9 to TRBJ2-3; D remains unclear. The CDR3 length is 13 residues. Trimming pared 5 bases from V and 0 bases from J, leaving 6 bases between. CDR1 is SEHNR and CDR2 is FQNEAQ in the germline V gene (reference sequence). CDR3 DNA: TGTGCCAGCAGCCGAATTAGCACAGATACGCAGTATTTT. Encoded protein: CASSRISTDTQYF.

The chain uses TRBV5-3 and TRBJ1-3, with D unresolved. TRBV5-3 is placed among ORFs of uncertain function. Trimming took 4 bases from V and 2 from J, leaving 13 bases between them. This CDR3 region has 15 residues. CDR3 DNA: TGTGCCAGAAGCCCTTCACAAACGACTGGAAACACCATATATTTT. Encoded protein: CARSPSQTTGNTIYF.

The CDR3 here is CASGFGTGTEAFF. CDR3 in DNA: TGTGCTAGTGGTTTTGGGACAGGGACTGAAGCTTTCTTT. V usage is TRBV12-5 and J usage is TRBJ1-1; 9 bases map to TRBD1. The trim removed 3 bases at V and 5 bases at J, leaving 1 base unmatched. Germline V gene data show CDR1 as LGHNT and CDR2 as FRNRAP. This CDR3 has 13 amino acids.

CDR3 in DNA: TGTGCCAGCAGCGTACGGGGGGATAACACTGAAGCTTTCTTT. Protein product: CASSVRGDNTEAFF. The chain carries TRBV9 and TRBJ1-1, with D tentatively TRBD1 (5 bases). CDR3 length equals 14 residues. CDR1 is SGDLS and CDR2 is YYNGEE in the germline V gene. V dropped 1 base and J dropped 2 bases, with 9 bases sitting between them.

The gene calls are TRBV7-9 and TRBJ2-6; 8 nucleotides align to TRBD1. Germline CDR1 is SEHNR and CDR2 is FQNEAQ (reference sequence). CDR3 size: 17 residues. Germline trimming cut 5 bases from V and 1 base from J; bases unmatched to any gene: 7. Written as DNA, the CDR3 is TGTGCCAGCAGCAGAGGGACAGGCCTATCTGGGGCCAACGTCCTGACTTTC. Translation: CASSRGTGLSGANVLTF.

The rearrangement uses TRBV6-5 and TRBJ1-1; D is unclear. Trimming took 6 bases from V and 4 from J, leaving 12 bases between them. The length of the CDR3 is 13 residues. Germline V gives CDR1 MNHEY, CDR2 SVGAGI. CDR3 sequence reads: CASRTGVGTEAFF. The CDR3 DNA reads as TGTGCCAGCAGGACCGGGGTAGGCACTGAAGCTTTCTTT.

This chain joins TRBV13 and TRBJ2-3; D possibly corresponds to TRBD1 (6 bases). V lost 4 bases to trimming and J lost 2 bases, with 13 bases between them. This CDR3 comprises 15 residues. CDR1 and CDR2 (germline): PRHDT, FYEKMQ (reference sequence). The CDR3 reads CASSSRGGYTDTQYF. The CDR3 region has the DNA TGTGCCAGCAGCTCCAGGGGCGGTTACACAGATACGCAGTATTTT.

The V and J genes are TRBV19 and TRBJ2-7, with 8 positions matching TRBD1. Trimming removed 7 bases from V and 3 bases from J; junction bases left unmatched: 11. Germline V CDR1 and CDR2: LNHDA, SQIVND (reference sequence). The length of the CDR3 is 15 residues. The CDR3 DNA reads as TGTGCCAGTACCCACTCCGGGACAGGCTTCTACGAGCAGTACTTC. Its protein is CASTHSGTGFYEQYF.